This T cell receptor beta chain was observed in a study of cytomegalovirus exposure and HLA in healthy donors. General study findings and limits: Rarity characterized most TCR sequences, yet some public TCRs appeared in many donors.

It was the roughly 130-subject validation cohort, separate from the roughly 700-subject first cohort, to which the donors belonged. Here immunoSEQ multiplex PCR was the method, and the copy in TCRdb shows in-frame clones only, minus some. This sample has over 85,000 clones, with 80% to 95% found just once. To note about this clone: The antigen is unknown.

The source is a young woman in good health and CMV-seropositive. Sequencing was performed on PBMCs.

CDR3: CASSLEEGQGDTQYF. The CDR3 nucleotides are TGTGCCAGCAGCTTAGAGGAGGGGCAGGGAGATACGCAGTATTTT. The gene calls are TRBV7-8 and TRBJ2-3; tentative D call: TRBD2 (6 bases). This CDR3 has 15 residues. The germline V gene has CDR1 SGHVS and CDR2 FQNEAQ. The V end was cut by 1 base, the J end by 5 bases, with 13 bases between.